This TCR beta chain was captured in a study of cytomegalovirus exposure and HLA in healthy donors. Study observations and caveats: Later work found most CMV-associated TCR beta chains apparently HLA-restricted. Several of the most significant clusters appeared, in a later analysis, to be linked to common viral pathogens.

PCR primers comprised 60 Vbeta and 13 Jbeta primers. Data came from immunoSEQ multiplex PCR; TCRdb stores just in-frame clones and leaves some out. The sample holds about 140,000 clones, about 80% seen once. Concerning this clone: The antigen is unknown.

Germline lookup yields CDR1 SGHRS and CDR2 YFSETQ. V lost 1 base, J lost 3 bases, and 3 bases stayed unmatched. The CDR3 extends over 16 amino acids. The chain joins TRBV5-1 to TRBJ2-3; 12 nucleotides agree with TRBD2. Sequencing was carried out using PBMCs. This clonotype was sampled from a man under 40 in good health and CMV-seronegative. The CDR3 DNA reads TGCGCCAGCAGCTTGAGACTAGCGGGAGTGACAGATACGCAGTATTTT. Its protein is CASSLRLAGVTDTQYF.